One and the same sample provided the 10 T cell receptor beta chains below, sequenced in a study of tumor and adjacent non-tumor tissue in lung cancer (dated by TCRdb to about 2018). Bulk unsorted tissue served as the source for RNA extraction, and RNA quality was assessed using a NanoDrop ND-1000 and an Agilent 2100. Distant non-tumor tissue taken more than 3 cm from the tumor edge was used as the normal lung sample. Library generation was performed with multiplex PCR. The sequencing machine was an Illumina HiSeq 2500. TCRbeta libraries were constructed through three rounds of nested PCR with primers (Table S4) according to protocols adapted from ARM-PCR. The public reads were reprocessed in TCRdb via fastp at Q25 and MiXCR, keeping in-frame beta chains. Rows with a matching CDR3 protein are joined into one entry that keeps the most common DNA and genes. The sample table shows 60,000 to 90,000 distinct CDR3 sequences, and about two thirds are seen once. The ten largest make up 25% to 30% of the sample.

Sequences were obtained from distant non-tumor lung tissue. These receptors all come from a woman aged 45-59 years with non-small cell lung cancer.

Concerning this clonotype itself: A much larger clone is a single base away; this may be a read error. The chain carries TRBV9 and TRBJ1-4; TRBD1 is a possible D gene (5 bases). Germline CDR1 reads SGDLS; CDR2 reads YYNGEE. This CDR3 spans 12 amino acids. As DNA, the CDR3 is TGTGCCAGCAACGTAGAGGAGGGACCACTGTTTTTT. Its protein product is CASNVEEGPLFF.

Comment on this clonotype: This could be a read error, since a much larger clone is one nucleotide away. V is TRBV20-1 and J is TRBJ2-2, with D possibly being TRBD2 (5 bases). Per germline, CDR1 DFQATT and CDR2 SNEGSKA (reference sequence). CDR3 size: 15 residues. The CDR3 here is CSATIAGSNTRELFF. The DNA of the CDR3 is TGCAGTGCTACAATTGCGGGTTCGAACACCAGGGAGCTGTTTTTT.

Note on this clonotype: The conserved closing phenylalanine or tryptophan is absent in this CDR3, likely reflecting a read error. No DNA is shown, since the ends of the CDR3 on it are uncertain; the CDR3 is the one TCRdb lists. The chain has TRBV4-1 and TRBJ1-1; the table assigns TRBD1, which was not confirmed against the DNA. Germline CDR1 is MGHRA and CDR2 is YSYEKL. The CDR3 contains 16 residues when both ends are counted. CDR3 amino acids: CVSSQDRYRANTETFS.

To note about this clonotype: Sequence at one end of the junction differs from germline and may be a read error. CDR3 in DNA: TGTGCCATCAGTGAAACCCCGAGCAGATCAAACACCCGGGAGCTGTTTTTT. It is translated as CAISETPSRSNTRELFF. The chain is built from TRBV10-3 and TRBJ2-2; D not certain. The CDR3 is 17 residues long. Germline assignment: CDR1 ENHRY and CDR2 SYGVKD.

A few counts support this clonotype. The junction differs from germline at one of its ends, possibly a read error. The rearrangement uses TRBV11-2 and TRBJ2-7; the D is unclear. The CDR3 contains 14 residues. The germline V gene encodes CDR1 SGHAT and CDR2 FQNNGV. CDR3 sequence: CSSSLTLWNDEHYF. CDR3 DNA sequence: TGTAGCAGCAGCTTAACCCTTTGGAACGACGAGCATTACTTC. The variable domain in full, with the rest retrieved from reference TRBV11-2 and TRBJ2-7, is EAGVAQSPRYKIIEKRQSVAFWCNPISGHATLYWYQQILGQGPKLLIQFQNNGVVDDSQLPKDRFSAERLKGVDSTLKIQPAKLEDSAVYLCSSSLTLWNDEHYFGPGTRLTVT.

As for this clonotype: Since a much larger clone is just one base distant, this may be a read error. This rearrangement joins TRBV4-1 to TRBJ2-7, with 8 positions matching TRBD2. Trimming removed 0 bases from V and 7 bases from J; junction bases left unmatched: 14. Germline assignment: CDR1 MGHRA and CDR2 YSYEKL. This CDR3 has 17 amino acids. The CDR3 DNA sequence: TGCGCCAGCAGCCAAGATACCTTCGGGAGGGCCTGGCGGGAGCAGTACTTC. Residues: CASSQDTFGRAWREQYF.

Remarks on this clonotype: This likely comes from a read error, as the CDR3 has no conserved phenylalanine or tryptophan at its end. The V and J genes are TRBV6-2 or TRBV6-3 and TRBJ1-2; the D gene is possibly TRBD1 (6 bases). The V gene's germline CDR1 is MNHEY and CDR2 SVGEGT. V was pared by 6 bases and J by 6 bases, with 17 bases between. CDR3 length: 14 residues. The CDR3 here is CASSLGQGQDGYTS. CDR3 nucleotide sequence: TGTGCCAGCAGCCTCGGTCAGGGGCAGGATGGCTACACCTCC.

The V and J genes are TRBV29-1 and TRBJ1-1; D is unclear. With 4 bases removed from V and 0 bases from J, the gap between germline ends came to 12 bases. CDR3 length equals 14 residues. In germline, CDR1 is SQVTM, CDR2 ANQGSEA. CDR3 nucleotide sequence: TGCAGCGTTGGTGAGGGTCTGATGAACACTGAAGCTTTCTTT. Protein product: CSVGEGLMNTEAFF.

This clonotype counts as medium-sized. The chain has TRBV10-3 and TRBJ2-6; the match to TRBD1 covers 10 bases. The CDR3 length is 16 residues. The trim removed 6 bases at V and 3 bases at J, leaving 5 bases unmatched. Germline values: CDR1 ENHRY, CDR2 SYGVKD. The CDR3 DNA reads as TGTGCCATCAGCCCCGGGACAGGGGTTGGGGCCAACGTCCTGACTTTC. Its protein product is CAISPGTGVGANVLTF.

The table lists this clonotype with a few counts. The rearrangement links TRBV28 to TRBJ1-2; perhaps TRBD1 as D (6 bases). The V gene's germline CDR1 is MDHEN and CDR2 SYDVKM. V was cut by 7 bases and J by 4 bases, with 22 bases left in between. The CDR3 consists of 16 residues. The CDR3 here is CASNSGGDGVGYGYTF. The CDR3 DNA reads TGTGCCAGCAATTCGGGGGGCGATGGGGTCGGCTATGGCTACACCTTC.